This T cell receptor beta chain was identified during a study of blood T cell repertoires in COVID-19 (TCRdb year 2020). At the level of the whole study: Collaborator samples came from the United States, Italy and Spain and covered acute and convalescent phases of COVID-19. The material from the prospective study consisted of cDNA or gDNA derived from T cells, B-cell-depleted T cells, or PBMCs. Subjects who had been exposed to COVID-19, were actively infected with it, or had recovered from it provided the deeply sampled blood TCRbeta repertoires that made up the dataset. A freely available public database, intended as a resource for researchers studying the immune response to SARS-CoV-2, is where the repertoires were released. Samples came from the ongoing ImmuneRACE study (first 160 participants) plus 1,254 subjects from 6 global collaborators. The sample metadata nearly always contained a de-identified subject ID, COVID-19 status, age in years and sex. Where available, HLA class I and class II types were taken from metadata supplied by the sample provider and were not determined by assay-based typing. The full study reports these points: The amount of clinical and demographic metadata varied by source and participant and was provided uncurated.

From cysteine to phenylalanine, the CDR3 is 11 amino acids long. Only the CDR3 portion is preserved as DNA: 33 bases, with reading frame beginning at the first base. CDR1 DFQATT and CDR2 SNEGSKA are derived from the germline V gene (reference sequence). V is pared back by 1 base and J by 3 bases, with 4 bases lying between the germline termini. Whole blood was collected in K2EDTA tubes by collaborating institutions according to the institutions' own protocols. For TCRbeta analysis, collaborators shipped samples in one of three forms: frozen whole blood, isolated PBMCs, or DNA extracted from either of those sample types. The immunoSEQ Assay, a bias-controlled multiplex PCR, was used to amplify TCRbeta CDR3 regions from genomic DNA. In the original analysis: The number of nucleated cells in each sample was estimated from the amplification of reference gene primers within the assay. To quantify the absolute abundance of each unique TCRbeta CDR3 rearrangement, sequence reads were collapsed and filtered. For each sample, productive Simpson clonality was calculated as the square root of Simpson's diversity index across productive rearrangements. TCRdb obtained this table from immuneACCESS and retained in-frame rearrangements with V and J assigned. These tables miss some clones; where compared with another copy, unresolved V genes account for less than half of the shortfall, and the remainder is unexplained. Clone size and the V and J calls come from that table; the DNA yielded D and trimming. Present in this sample are some 49,000 clones, roughly four fifths of which were seen just once. Together, the top ten hold approximately 3% of the sample.

Comments on this clone: The target of this receptor is not known. It has no much larger one-base neighbor in the sample; base qualities were not kept.

This clonotype was sampled from a woman aged 55-75 years with acute or convalescent COVID-19. The specimen was peripheral blood. The chain couples TRBV20-1 to TRBJ2-7; the D gene remains uncertain. The CDR3 region reads CSARALYEQYF. DNA sequence: TGCAGTGCTAGAGCTCTCTACGAGCAGTACTTC.